The present entry profiles one T cell receptor (beta chain) with its context. Antigen: not known. This sample was included in a study of STAT3 mutations in large granular lymphocyte leukemia. Germline trimming cut 4 bases from V and 4 bases from J; bases unmatched to any gene: 6. This CDR3 contains 14 residues. Germline assignment: CDR1 SGHNT and CDR2 YYREEE (reference sequence). Using immunoSEQ multiplex PCR, the repertoire was profiled, and TCRdb retains in-frame clones only, with some absent. This table has roughly 40,000 clones, about 88% appearing once. Broader study findings: Differing intervals and regimens complicate linking therapy response to clone burden. Every T-cell large granular lymphocyte leukemia patient had at least one immunodominant TCR beta clonotype. Samples missed the first appearance of the clone.

The receptor's source is a human donor with T large granular lymphocyte leukemia. Some clones in this sample may be carry-over from other donors' samples. The specimen sequenced was PBMCs. The chain combines TRBV5-4 with TRBJ1-2; 8 positions match TRBD1. The chain's CDR3 is CASSLGQGRYGYTF. As DNA, the CDR3 is TGTGCCAGCAGCCTCGGACAGGGCCGCTATGGCTACACCTTC.